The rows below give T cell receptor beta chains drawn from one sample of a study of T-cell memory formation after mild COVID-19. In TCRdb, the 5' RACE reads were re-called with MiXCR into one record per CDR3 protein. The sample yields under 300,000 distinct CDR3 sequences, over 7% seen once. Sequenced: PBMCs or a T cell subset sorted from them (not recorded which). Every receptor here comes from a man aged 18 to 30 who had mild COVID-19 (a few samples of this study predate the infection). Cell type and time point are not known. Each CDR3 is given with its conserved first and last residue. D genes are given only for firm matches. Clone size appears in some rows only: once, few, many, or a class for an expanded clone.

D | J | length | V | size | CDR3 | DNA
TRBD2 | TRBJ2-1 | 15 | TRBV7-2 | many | CASSRERGSYNEQFF | TGTGCCAGCAGCCGCGAGCGGGGGAGCTACAATGAGCAGTTCTTC
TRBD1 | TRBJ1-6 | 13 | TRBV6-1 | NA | CASTLQGDSPLHF | TGTGCCAGCACTCTGCAGGGGGATTCACCCCTCCACTTT
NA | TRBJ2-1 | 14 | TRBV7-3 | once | CASSSPGTGNEQFF | TGTGCCAGCAGCTCCCCAGGGACGGGCAATGAGCAGTTCTTC
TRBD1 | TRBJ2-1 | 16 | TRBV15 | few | CATSLDRGIQFNEQFF | TGTGCCACCAGCCTGGACAGGGGGATACAATTCAATGAGCAGTTCTTC
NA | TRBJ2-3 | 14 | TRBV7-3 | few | CASSRGLAPDTQYF | TGTGCCAGCAGCCGGGGGCTAGCCCCAGATACGCAGTATTTT
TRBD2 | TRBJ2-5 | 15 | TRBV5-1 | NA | CASSPLSGGIETQYF | TGCGCCAGCAGCCCCTTATCGGGAGGGATCGAGACCCAGTACTTC
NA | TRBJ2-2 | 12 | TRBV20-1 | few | CSARDHTGELFF | TGCAGTGCTAGAGACCACACCGGGGAGCTGTTTTTT
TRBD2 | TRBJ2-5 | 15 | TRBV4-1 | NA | CASSRGTSPQETQYF | TGCGCCAGCAGCCGCGGGACTAGTCCGCAAGAGACCCAGTACTTC
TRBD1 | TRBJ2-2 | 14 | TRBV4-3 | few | CASSSGQGTGELFF | TGCGCCAGCAGCTCGGGACAGGGGACCGGGGAGCTGTTTTTT
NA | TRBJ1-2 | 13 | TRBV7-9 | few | CASQQELDYGYTF | TGTGCCAGCCAACAGGAACTTGACTATGGCTACACCTTC
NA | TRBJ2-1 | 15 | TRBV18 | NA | CASSPPDRVYNEQFF | TGTGCCAGCTCACCACCGGACAGAGTGTACAATGAGCAGTTCTTC
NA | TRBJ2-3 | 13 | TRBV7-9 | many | CASSFESTDTQYF | TGTGCCAGCAGCTTTGAGAGCACAGATACGCAGTATTTT
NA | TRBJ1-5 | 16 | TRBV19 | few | CATNPRGVYSNQPQHF | TGTGCCACCAACCCGCGGGGGGTATATAGCAATCAGCCCCAGCATTTT
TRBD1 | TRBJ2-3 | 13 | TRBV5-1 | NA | CASSLQGPDTQYF | TGTGCCAGCAGTTTACAGGGGCCAGATACGCAGTATTTT
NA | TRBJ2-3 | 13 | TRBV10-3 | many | CAISESGPDTQYF | TGTGCCATCAGTGAGTCCGGGCCAGATACGCAGTATTTT
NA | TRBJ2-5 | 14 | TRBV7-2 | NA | CASTARASQETQYF | TGTGCCAGCACCGCAAGGGCCAGCCAAGAGACCCAGTACTTC
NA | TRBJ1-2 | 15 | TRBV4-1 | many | CASSQTTETNYGYTF | TGCGCCAGCAGCCAGACGACAGAGACCAACTATGGCTACACCTTC
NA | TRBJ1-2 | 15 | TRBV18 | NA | CASSPQDSANYGYTF | TGTGCCAGCTCACCACAGGACAGCGCTAACTATGGCTACACCTTC
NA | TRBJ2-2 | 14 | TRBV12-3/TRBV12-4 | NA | CATRRGANTGELFF | TGTGCCACCCGGAGGGGGGCGAACACCGGGGAGCTGTTTTTT
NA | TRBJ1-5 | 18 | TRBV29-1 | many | CSVDVRKLDRRGNQPQHF | TGCAGCGTTGACGTCAGGAAATTAGACAGACGGGGAAATCAGCCCCAGCATTTT
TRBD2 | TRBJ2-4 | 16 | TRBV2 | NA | CASSAVGEGAKNIQYF | TGTGCCAGCAGTGCGGTGGGGGAGGGGGCCAAAAACATTCAGTACTTC
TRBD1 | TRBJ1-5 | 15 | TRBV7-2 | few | CASSLGQGGGQPQHF | TGTGCCAGCAGCCTGGGACAGGGTGGCGGACAGCCCCAGCATTTT
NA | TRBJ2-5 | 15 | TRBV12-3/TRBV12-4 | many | CASSLGQVDQETQYF | TGTGCCAGCAGTTTAGGACAGGTTGACCAAGAGACCCAGTACTTC
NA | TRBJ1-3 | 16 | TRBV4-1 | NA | CASSQEPQVSGNTIYF | TGCGCCAGCAGCCAAGAGCCCCAGGTCTCTGGAAACACCATATATTTT
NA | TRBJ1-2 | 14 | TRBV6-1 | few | CASSEAWGGDGYTF | TGTGCCAGCAGTGAAGCCTGGGGGGGGGATGGCTACACCTTC
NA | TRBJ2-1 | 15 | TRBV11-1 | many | CASSYGRHPYNEQFF | TGTGCCAGCAGCTACGGCAGACATCCTTACAATGAGCAGTTCTTC
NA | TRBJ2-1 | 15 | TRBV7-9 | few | CASSSPLEPTGGQFF | TGTGCCAGCAGCTCTCCACTGGAACCTACGGGCGGGCAGTTCTTC